This T cell receptor beta chain is from a study of blood T cell repertoires in COVID-19. The germline gives CDR1 LNHDA, CDR2 SQIVND (reference sequence). This CDR3 contains 14 residues. Trimming took off 5 bases at V and 5 bases at J, with 15 bases between the two ends. Clones were sequenced by immunoSEQ multiplex PCR, and TCRdb holds only the in-frame ones, with some missing. The table includes some 120,000 clones, 70% to 85% detected once. The sample comprised peripheral blood. This clonotype originated in a man in his 70s with active or convalescent COVID-19. The V call is TRBV19, the J call TRBJ1-2; D gene unclear. The CDR3 sequence: CASSPHREGYGYTF. The DNA for the CDR3 is TGTGCCAGTAGTCCCCATCGGGAAGGGTATGGCTACACCTTC. The full variable domain, its missing parts supplied by reference TRBV19 and TRBJ1-2, is DGGITQSPKYLFRKEGQNVTLSCEQNLNHDAMYWYRQDPGQGLRLIYYSQIVNDFQKGDIAEGYSVSREKKESFPLTVTSAQKNPTAFYLCASSPHREGYGYTFGSGTRLTVV.